One sample yielded the 20 T cell receptor beta chains listed below, sequenced in a study of T cell clonality in common variable immunodeficiency. The protocol was immunoSEQ multiplex PCR, while the TCRdb copy is restricted to in-frame clones and leaves out a portion. The table records some 60,000 clones without singletons, the ten largest covering roughly 1.7%. The sequencing sample was made of peripheral blood mononuclear cells. Source of these receptors: a person aged 18 to 75 in good health.

This clone was counted many times. The CDR3 extends 3 residues past the end of the read, so its final part is completed from the germline J gene. This chain joins TRBV2 and TRBJ2-2; no definite D call. The germline V gene has CDR1 SNHLY and CDR2 FYNNEI. This CDR3 has 14 residues. The V end was cut by 7 bases, the J end by 1 base, with 10 bases between. CDR3 residues: CASTPRGNTGELFF. The sequenced CDR3 bases are TGTGCCAGCACCCCCCGAGGGAACACCGGGGAG.

As to this clone: The read ends 3 residues before the CDR3 terminus; that terminus is restored from the germline J gene. The chain combines TRBV19 with TRBJ2-7; 8 positions agree with TRBD2. Trimming took 1 base from V and 3 from J; bases not matched to a gene: 5. In germline, CDR1 is LNHDA, CDR2 SQIVND (reference sequence). The CDR3 covers 15 residues. This chain's CDR3 is CASSIGSGRGYEQYF. The CDR3 DNA, read in part, is TGTGCCAGTAGTATAGGGAGCGGGAGAGGCTACGAG.

This clone was counted many times. The read is 3 residues too short to cover the CDR3 end, so that end is filled in from the germline J gene. J is TRBJ2-1 and V is TRBV5-5; D call uncertain. Germline CDR1 is SGHKS and CDR2 is YYEKEE (reference sequence). This CDR3 comprises 15 residues. The germline V and J ends were trimmed by 4 bases and 4 bases, with 15 bases remaining between them. The covered CDR3 bases are TGTGCCAGCAGCCCCATATTAAGGGCGTACAATGAG. Its translation is CASSPILRAYNE. The whole CDR3 region reads CASSPILRAYNEQFF.

There are many counts of this clone. Coverage ceases 3 residues before the CDR3 finishes, and the germline J gene fills in the end. The chain carries TRBV7-2 and TRBJ1-4; D may be TRBD1 (6 bases). V was trimmed by 2 bases and J by 7 bases, leaving 11 bases between them. There are 14 residues in the CDR3. The germline V gene encodes CDR1 SGHTA and CDR2 FQGNSA. The CDR3 spells CASSLLGQAEKLFF. Incomplete CDR3 DNA: TGTGCCAGCAGCTTACTGGGACAAGCTGAAAAA.

This clone came up many times. The CDR3 end falls 3 residues outside the read, so it is completed with the germline J gene. The chain recombines TRBV4-1 with TRBJ2-7; D is possibly TRBD1 (6 bases). The V and J ends lost 1 base and 2 bases respectively, with 12 bases between them. The CDR3 is made up of 15 amino acids. Germline V gene sequence: CDR1 MGHRA, CDR2 YSYEKL. This CDR3 is CASSQVRDTTYEQYF. The covered CDR3 bases are TGCGCCAGCAGCCAAGTAAGGGACACCACCTACGAG.

This clone was recorded many times. The sequenced fragment ends 3 residues before the CDR3 boundary, so the rest is inferred from the germline J gene. The rearrangement links TRBV20-1 to TRBJ2-3, with D possibly matching TRBD2 (5 bases). Deletions cut 6 bases from V and 2 bases from J, with 9 bases between. The length of the CDR3 is 12 residues. Germline CDR1 DFQATT, CDR2 SNEGSKA (reference sequence). CDR3 in amino acids: CSAPGDTDTQYF. The sequenced CDR3 bases are TGCAGTGCCCCCGGGGACACAGATACG.

Many counts were recorded for this clone. The read stops 3 residues short of the end of the CDR3; the missing end is completed from the germline J gene. The rearrangement links TRBV4-2 to TRBJ1-5; 12 positions agree with TRBD1. CDR1 is LGHNA and CDR2 is YNFKEQ in the germline V gene. With 4 bases clipped from V and 2 bases from J, the junction kept 6 bases outside the gene matches. The CDR3 is 17 residues long. CDR3 DNA (partial): TGTGCCAGCAGCCCGGGACAGGGGGCTGGAGGCAATCAGCCC. It codes for CASSPGQGAGGNQP. The whole CDR3 sequence is CASSPGQGAGGNQPQHF.

This clone has a count of ten or more. The read terminates 3 residues before the CDR3 end, so the remaining end is supplied by the germline J gene. V usage is TRBV4-1 and J usage is TRBJ1-5, with 7 bases aligning to TRBD1. The CDR3 extends over 15 amino acids. Germline CDR1 and CDR2: MGHRA and YSYEKL. With V trimmed by 2 bases and J by 6 bases, 7 bases remained unmatched. The CDR3 DNA, read in part, is TGCGCCAGCAGCCAAAACACAGGGGTGACTCAGCCC. Translating gives CASSQNTGVTQP. The CDR3, in full, reads CASSQNTGVTQPQHF.

This clone came up many times. The CDR3 is cut off 3 residues early in the read; its end comes from the germline J gene. The chain joins TRBV18 to TRBJ1-2; a weak D match, TRBD1 (5 bases). The germline V gene encodes CDR1 KGHSH and CDR2 LQKENI. The CDR3 runs 13 residues. The V end lost 0 bases, the J end lost 6 bases, and 8 bases lay between the germline ends. Partial CDR3 DNA: TGTGCCAGCTCACCACCCTCAGGGAATGGC. Residues: CASSPPSGNG. The whole CDR3 region reads CASSPPSGNGYTF.

This clone was counted ten times or more. The sequenced fragment ends 3 residues before the CDR3 boundary, so the rest is inferred from the germline J gene. The chain joins TRBV2 to TRBJ2-1; TRBD1 matches at 10 bases. V was clipped by 8 bases and J by 3 bases; unmatched bases: 1. The CDR3 has 13 residues. From germline, CDR1 is SNHLY and CDR2 FYNNEI. The DNA read from the CDR3 is TGTGCCAGCGGGGACAGGGGCTACAATGAG. Its protein product is CASGDRGYNE. The complete CDR3 protein is CASGDRGYNEQFF.

The sample holds many counts of this clone. One junction end disagrees with the germline gene, perhaps due to a read error. The read stops 3 residues short of the end of the CDR3; the missing end is completed from the germline J gene. This chain joins TRBV7-3 and TRBJ2-3, with D maybe TRBD1 (5 bases). The CDR3 consists of 13 residues. Germline V CDR1 and CDR2: SGHTA, FQGTGA. CDR3 bases read: TGTGCCAGCAGCTTAAAGGGGCTAGATCCG. Its translation is CASSLKGLDP. The full CDR3 reads CASSLKGLDPQYF. Full variable domain (remainder filled in from reference TRBV7-3 and TRBJ2-3): GAGVSQTPSNKVTEKGKYVELRCDPISGHTALYWYRQSLGQGPEFLIYFQGTGAADDSGLPNDRFFAVRPEGSVSTLKIQRTERGDSAVYLCASSLKGLDPQYFGPGTRLTVL.

This clone came up many times. The sequence runs out 3 residues before the end of the CDR3; the remainder is reconstructed from the germline J gene. The V gene is TRBV20-1, the J gene TRBJ1-2; 7 positions agree with TRBD1. Germline CDR1 reads DFQATT; CDR2 reads SNEGSKA (reference sequence). CDR3 length equals 12 residues. The CDR3 reads CSARTGAGGYTF. Partial CDR3 DNA: TGCAGTGCTAGAACAGGGGCTGGGGGC.

Ten or more counts support this clone. The read terminates 3 residues ahead of where the CDR3 ends, so the germline J gene completes it. The chain uses TRBV10-1 and TRBJ2-1; no clear D. V was clipped by 4 bases and J by 9 bases, with 13 bases between them. Looked up from germline, CDR1 is WNHNN and CDR2 is SYGVQD (reference sequence). The CDR3 consists of 13 residues. CDR3 DNA, as far as it was read: TGCGCCAGCAGTGCCCGAATTAGCCCTGAG. The encoded protein is CASSARISPE. The full CDR3 protein is CASSARISPEQFF.

This clone was observed at least ten times. The read gets to within 3 residues of the CDR3 end, and the germline J gene fills in the rest. The rearrangement uses TRBV20-1 and TRBJ1-2; 8 positions match TRBD1. CDR3 length: 12 residues. The germline gives CDR1 DFQATT, CDR2 SNEGSKA (reference sequence). The CDR3: CSARGQFDGYTF. Incomplete CDR3 DNA: TGCAGTGCCAGGGGGCAGTTTGACGGC.

This clone was picked up many times. The read ends 3 residues before the CDR3 terminus; that terminus is restored from the germline J gene. V and J are TRBV6-1 and TRBJ2-7, with D possibly TRBD1 on 5 matching bases. V lost 2 bases to trimming and J lost 4 bases, with 15 bases between them. CDR1 is MNHNS and CDR2 is SASEGT in the germline V gene. The CDR3 has 15 residues. Incomplete CDR3 DNA: TGTGCCAGCAGTGAAATTCTCCAGGGAATATACGAG. Protein sequence: CASSEILQGIYE. The complete CDR3 sequence is CASSEILQGIYEQYF.

The table lists this clone with many counts. Coverage ceases 3 residues before the CDR3 finishes, and the germline J gene fills in the end. V and J are TRBV5-4 and TRBJ2-7; 7 nucleotides agree with TRBD1. CDR3 length equals 15 residues. After removal of 4 bases from V and 2 bases from J, the junction contained 9 bases not matched to a gene. The germline gives CDR1 SGHNT, CDR2 YYREEE (reference sequence). The CDR3 sequence: CASSTMTGNPYEQYF. The DNA read from the CDR3 is TGTGCCAGCAGCACGATGACAGGGAACCCCTACGAG.

This clone has ten or more counts. The sequenced fragment ends 3 residues before the CDR3 boundary, so the rest is inferred from the germline J gene. V and J are TRBV18 and TRBJ2-7, with 14 bases that match TRBD2. The CDR3 sequence is 17 residues long. CDR1 and CDR2 from the germline V gene are KGHSH and LQKENI. Trimming cost V 3 bases and J 3 bases; bases outside gene matches: 7. Here the CDR3 reads CASSPGTSGSWDYEQYF. CDR3 DNA (partial): TGTGCCAGCTCACCTGGGACTAGCGGGAGTTGGGACTACGAG.

This clone has ten or more counts. CDR3 DNA (partial): TGTGCCAGCAGCCAAGGAGGGGGAGCAACTAATGAAAAA. Protein product: CASSQGGGATNEK. The full CDR3 reads CASSQGGGATNEKLFF. V and J are TRBV16 and TRBJ1-4; TRBD1 might be the D (6 bases). The read ends 3 residues before the CDR3 terminus; that terminus is restored from the germline J gene. CDR1 and CDR2 from the germline V gene are KGHSY and FQNENV. CDR3 size: 16 residues. V was shortened by 2 bases and J by 0 bases, with 10 bases between the two germline ends.

This clone occurred a few times. With the read ending 3 residues before the CDR3 end, the germline J gene is used to fill in that end. The chain uses TRBV11-3 and TRBJ2-1; D gene ambiguous. Trimming removed 2 bases from V and 6 bases from J, with 11 bases in between. Germline lookup yields CDR1 SGHNT and CDR2 YENEEA. This CDR3 is built from 14 residues. The CDR3 sequence is CASSLTLARNEQFF. CDR3 bases read: TGTGCCAGCAGCTTAACGCTTGCGCGCAATGAG.

This clone came up many times. Sequencing ends 3 residues short of the CDR3 end; the germline J gene provides the rest. V gene TRBV20-1 combines with J gene TRBJ1-1; tentatively, D is TRBD1 (5 bases). Germline CDR1 is DFQATT and CDR2 is SNEGSKA (reference sequence). CDR3 size: 18 residues. V lost 0 bases and J 3 bases, leaving 23 bases between the germline ends. The CDR3 sequence is CSARDITRGGDWDTEAFF. The covered CDR3 bases are TGCAGTGCTAGAGATATTACACGCGGAGGGGACTGGGACACTGAA.